This T cell receptor (beta chain) stems from a study of blood T cells in healthy people across ages. CDR3 size: 16 residues. Per the germline V gene, CDR1 is MDHEN and CDR2 is SYDVKM. V dropped 7 bases and J dropped 0; count of bases not matched to a gene: 6. Next came a second PCR, run for roughly 6 to 11 cycles, which used a sample-barcoded 5' primer along with a J-beta primer mix. Each cDNA was tagged by a template-switch adaptor containing 12 random nucleotides. Each CDR3 protein is one row after TCRdb ran MiXCR on the 5' RACE reads. The data hold roughly 1,100,000 distinct CDR3 sequences, with about 25% observed a single time. These same data were also listed under a study on T cells of mothers and their children.

Sequencing used blood. This TCR came from a girl aged 2 to 10 in good health. V is TRBV28 and J is TRBJ2-6, with 7 bases fitting TRBD2. Written as DNA, the CDR3 is TGTGCCAGCACTGCCGGGAGGACCTCTGGGGCCAACGTCCTGACTTTC. Its translation: CASTAGRTSGANVLTF.